This T cell receptor (beta chain) was profiled in a study of response to subunit inactivated influenza vaccine. Findings and limits, study-wide: Authors proposed each seasonal influenza vaccination draws in few new T cells.

TCRdb passed the RT-PCR reads through MiXCR, listing each CDR3 protein once. Of roughly 500,000 distinct CDR3 sequences listed, more than 15% are singletons. Details on this clonotype: Its antigen is not identified.

The specimen was CD4+ T cells sorted from PBMCs, collected around 25 months after vaccination. The sequence derives from a man aged 50 to 69 who received an inactivated influenza vaccine.

The DNA for the CDR3 is TGTGCCACCAGTGATGGGACAAACTACCAAGAGACCCAGTACTTC. It codes for CATSDGTNYQETQYF. This chain joins TRBV24-1 and TRBJ2-5; D may be TRBD1 (6 bases). V was pared by 3 bases and J by 0 bases, with 10 bases between. The CDR3 is 15 residues long. Germline V gene lookup returns CDR1 KGHDR and CDR2 SFDVKD.